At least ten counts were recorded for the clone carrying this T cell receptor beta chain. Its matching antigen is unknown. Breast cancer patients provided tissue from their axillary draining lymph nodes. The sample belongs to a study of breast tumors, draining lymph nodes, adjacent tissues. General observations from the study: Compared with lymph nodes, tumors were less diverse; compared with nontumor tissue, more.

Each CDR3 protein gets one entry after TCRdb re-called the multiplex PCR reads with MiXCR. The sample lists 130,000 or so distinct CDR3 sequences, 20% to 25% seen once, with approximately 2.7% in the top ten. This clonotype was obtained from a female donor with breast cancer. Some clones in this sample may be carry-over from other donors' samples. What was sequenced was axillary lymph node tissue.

The CDR3: CASRVAGGPLNEQFF. The CDR3 nucleotides are TGTGCCAGCAGAGTAGCGGGAGGACCGCTCAATGAGCAGTTCTTC. The chain couples TRBV12-3 or TRBV12-4 to TRBJ2-1; TRBD2 matches at 10 bases. V shed 6 bases, J shed 6 bases, and the junction held 8 bases outside the gene matches. The CDR3 totals 15 residues.